This T cell receptor beta chain is from a study of beta chain features in type 1 diabetes (dated by TCRdb to 2016 to 2019). The study in broad terms: Mean age, gender distribution, total cell number and subset yield were not different between patients and healthy donors. A total of around 110,000,000 sorted cells were examined across all samples, and a strong correlation was observed between cell number per subset and RNA yield. In the study, recently diagnosed type 1 diabetes patients and matched healthy donors were compared on the TCRB repertoires of their sorted circulating CD4+ T cell subsets. Naive and central memory subsets were obtained from all 30 or so donors, but regulatory and stem cell-like memory subsets were isolated from only 8 patients and roughly 8 healthy donors. Summary of the overall study and its limitations: PCR might favor shorter templates, but patient and control samples were amplified and corrected together, so any skew would affect both groups equally. A moderate but significant shortening of TCRB CDR3 length was observed in type 1 diabetes patients in all four CD4+ subsets. At VDJ recombination sites, patients with type 1 diabetes made fewer insertions and deleted more nucleotides, a pattern implying thymic rearrangement abnormalities. Only small numbers of individuals were included in the HLA sub-analyses, which left unresolved whether HLA type had any influence on TCRB rearrangement. The naive, central memory and regulatory TCRB repertoires appeared to resemble one another more closely among patients than among healthy donors. Because cDNA rather than genomic DNA was sequenced, highly expressing activated cells could have been over-represented, although no difference in activation and CD3 levels was found between groups.

V sheds 4 bases and J sheds 4 bases, leaving 13 bases between their ends. The CDR3 contains 14 residues, cysteine and phenylalanine counted. Only the CDR3 region is kept as DNA, spanning 42 bases read in frame from base 1. Sequences SGHDN (CDR1) and FVKESK (CDR2) are obtained from the germline V gene. The High Capacity cDNA Reverse Transcription Kit was used to reverse transcribe all of the isolated RNA, meaning that expressed TCRB transcripts were what got sequenced. Deep immunoSEQ sequencing was performed on naive, central memory and regulatory T cell samples, with an average of roughly 3.5 million total reads per sample. Sorted cells were lysed in RLT buffer and RNA was extracted with DNase-treated RNeasy Micro or Mini kits, depending on cell number. To prevent cross-contamination, every cell subset was processed on its own, while patient and healthy donor samples were processed together. The immunoSEQ multiplex PCR was used to amplify TCRB sequences from cDNA, yielding 87-bp fragments that span the CDR3 region. Sequencing of the amplicons was done on the Illumina HiSeq platform. From the authors' description of their analysis: Synthetic template baselines were used to correct PCR bias computationally, reads within Hamming distance 2 were collapsed together, and singletons that could not be merged were discarded. Reads were aligned to IMGT to assign V, D and J genes, CDR3 length, and insertions or deletions at six rearrangement sites. Clonotype counts were normalized to sorted cell number within each subset before computing true diversity and Gini coefficients with the tcR R package. Repertoire sharing was quantified using the overlap coefficient calculated on TCRB nucleotide sequences. As a proxy for the pre-selection repertoire, out-of-frame TCRB sequences from naive cells were analyzed. In its TCRdb copy, this immuneACCESS table keeps in-frame sequences only and misses some clones. Where compared with another copy, unresolved V genes explain less than half of these, and the others have no known cause. That table is the source of V, J and clone size, and D and trimming were worked out from the DNA. For this sample there are approximately 240,000 clones; roughly 17% appear just once. The ten largest clonotypes hold 0.065% to 0.1% of the sample.

On this clone itself: Its cognate antigen has yet to be identified. No quality values exist for individual bases; no much larger clone is one base distant.

Each donor gave one peripheral blood draw, around 100 mL on average, collected into heparinised tubes. A BD FACSAria II and a panel including CD45RO, CCR7, CD25, CD127, CD95 and CD27 were used to sort naive, central memory, regulatory and stem cell-like memory CD4+ T cells. A purity above 98% was achieved for all sorted populations. Right away, PBMCs were isolated by Lymphoprep density gradient centrifugation and were stained directly, with no culture step. Samples were stained and sorted in pairs, with one healthy donor and one patient per experiment, so that batch effects were minimized. The source of this sequence is a man aged 30 to 45 with type 1 diabetes. This sequence uses TRBV14 and TRBJ1-2; no D gene is confidently identified. Sequenced: naive CD4+ T cells from blood. The cell subset or site tag for this specimen amounts to: true naive CD4+ T cells. CDR3 region: CASSRVPGIYGYTF. The DNA sequence is given as TGTGCCAGCAGCCGAGTGCCCGGGATCTATGGCTACACCTTC.